The 25 T cell receptor beta chains reported below all come from one sample, sequenced in a study of CD8 T cells in ankylosing spondylitis. The study's findings and limits: Ankylosing spondylitis blood appeared to carry a characteristic TCR beta motif of fewer than 10 highly homologous variants.

Their cognate antigens are unknown. One entry per CDR3 protein results from TCRdb running MiXCR on the 5' RACE reads. The sample shows 350,000 to 450,000 distinct CDR3 sequences, around 26% of them seen only once. The specimen sequenced was blood, either unsorted or a sorted T cell fraction (not recorded which). These receptors were collected from a male donor with ankylosing spondylitis.

This chain links TRBV4-2 with TRBJ2-1, with D perhaps TRBD2 (5 bases). V dropped 0 bases and J dropped 7 bases, with 13 bases sitting between them. Germline CDR1 reads LGHNA; CDR2 reads YNFKEQ. The CDR3 totals 15 residues. Written as DNA, the CDR3 is TGTGCCAGCAGCCAAGATGGGCTAACGGGGAATGAGCAGTTCTTC. It encodes CASSQDGLTGNEQFF.

The sample holds a few counts of this clonotype. V is TRBV5-8 and J is TRBJ2-5; 8 bases are shared with TRBD1. The V gene end was trimmed by 5 bases and the J gene end by 5 bases; junction bases not matched to a gene: 5. The CDR3 runs 13 residues. From germline, CDR1 is SGHTS and CDR2 YDEGEE. CDR3 loop: CASSPYRGETQYF. As DNA, the CDR3 is TGTGCCAGCAGTCCATACAGGGGGGAGACCCAGTACTTC. The full variable domain, its missing parts supplied by reference TRBV5-8 and TRBJ2-5, is EAGVTQSPTHLIKTRGQQATLRCSPISGHTSVYWYQQALGLGLQFLLWYDEGEERNRGNFPPRFSGRQFPNYSSELNVNALELEDSALYLCASSPYRGETQYFGPGTRLLVL.

There are a few counts of this clonotype. The rearrangement joins TRBV20-1 to TRBJ2-1; 12 bases align to TRBD1. Per the germline V gene, CDR1 is DFQATT and CDR2 is SNEGSKA (reference sequence). V was clipped by 5 bases and J by 7 bases; unmatched bases: 6. CDR3 length: 14 residues. The CDR3 spells CSAAKGQGANEQFF. CDR3 DNA sequence: TGCAGTGCTGCTAAGGGACAGGGGGCGAATGAGCAGTTCTTC.

This clonotype showed up many times. This rearrangement joins TRBV11-2 to TRBJ2-7, with D tentatively TRBD1 (6 bases). Between the trimmed V and J ends, which lost 2 bases and 4 bases, there was a span of 9 bases. The CDR3 contains 13 residues. The V gene's germline CDR1 is SGHAT and CDR2 FQNNGV. The CDR3 sequence: CASSLNREYEQYV. Written as DNA, the CDR3 is TGTGCCAGCAGCTTAAACAGGGAGTACGAGCAGTACGTC.

In its sample, this clonotype was seen many times. The rearrangement uses TRBV6-2 or TRBV6-3 and TRBJ2-3, with 9 bases aligning to TRBD2. Germline lookup yields CDR1 MNHEY and CDR2 SVGEGT. The CDR3 spans 18 residues. V lost 0 bases, J lost 2 bases, and 9 bases stayed unmatched. The CDR3 region has the DNA TGTGCCAGCAGTTACTCAGCGGGAGGTTTTCCCCCCACAGATACGCAGTATTTT. Protein sequence: CASSYSAGGFPPTDTQYF.

The chain combines TRBV19 with TRBJ1-1; TRBD1 matches at 8 bases. The V and J ends lost 7 bases and 4 bases, in that order; junction bases with no gene match: 11. The CDR3 sequence is 15 residues long. From germline, CDR1 is LNHDA and CDR2 SQIVND (reference sequence). Here the CDR3 DNA reads TGTGCCAGTAACCCGACAGGGGAAGGGGGCACTGAAGCTTTCTTT. Protein: CASNPTGEGGTEAFF.

This clonotype has a handful of counts. The CDR3 spells CASSVEYRDTGELFF. CDR3 coding DNA: TGTGCCAGCAGCGTAGAATATCGGGACACCGGGGAGCTGTTTTTT. V and J are TRBV9 and TRBJ2-2; no reliable D call. V gave up 0 bases and J gave up 3 bases, with 9 bases separating them. The CDR3 runs to 15 residues. CDR1 and CDR2 from the germline V gene are SGDLS and YYNGEE.

This clonotype appeared a few times. The V call is TRBV10-3, the J call TRBJ1-5, with D maybe TRBD1 (6 bases). This CDR3 has 13 residues. Trimming stripped 7 bases from V and 3 bases from J, with 10 bases between. The germline gives CDR1 ENHRY, CDR2 SYGVKD. The CDR3 reads CAIKGQYNQPQHF. The CDR3 region has the DNA TGTGCCATCAAAGGACAGTACAATCAGCCCCAGCATTTT.

The genes are TRBV7-6 and TRBJ1-1; 10 bases are shared with TRBD1. V lost 5 bases and J lost 1; bases outside the gene matches: 16. Germline-derived CDR1 and CDR2 are SGHVS and FNYEAQ. The CDR3 spans 19 residues. In DNA form, the CDR3 reads TGTGCCAGCAGCAATTATATGCAGGAGACAGGGGGCAGGAACACTGAAGCTTTCTTT. It codes for CASSNYMQETGGRNTEAFF.

This clonotype came up once. The chain uses TRBV6-1 and TRBJ2-5; TRBD2 matches 14 bases. Germline V gene data show CDR1 as MNHNS and CDR2 as SASEGT. The CDR3 spans 16 residues. V was clipped by 7 bases and J by 4 bases; unmatched bases: 8. CDR3 coding DNA: TGTGCCAGCAATGGTGCGGGACTAGCGGGAGCAGAGACCCAGTACTTC. Its protein product is CASNGAGLAGAETQYF.

This chain connects TRBV10-3 to TRBJ1-2; D gene ambiguous. Germline V gene lookup returns CDR1 ENHRY and CDR2 SYGVKD. V lost 10 bases to trimming and J lost 4 bases, with 25 bases between them. The CDR3 sequence is 16 residues long. The CDR3 DNA reads TGTGCCACCCATAACTCGGATTTAGCGGGAACCTATGGCTACACCTTC. It is translated as CATHNSDLAGTYGYTF.

Only a few counts were recorded for this clonotype. The chain couples TRBV5-1 to TRBJ1-1, with a tentative D call TRBD1 (5 bases). V was trimmed by 2 bases and J by 0 bases, leaving 20 bases between them. This CDR3 comprises 18 residues. Germline lookup yields CDR1 SGHRS and CDR2 YFSETQ. The CDR3 sequence: CASSFPVVGDQMNTEAFF. The CDR3 nucleotides read TGCGCCAGCAGCTTCCCTGTCGTAGGGGACCAAATGAACACTGAAGCTTTCTTT.

This clonotype was picked up a small number of times. The rearrangement links TRBV12-3 or TRBV12-4 to TRBJ1-5; D gene ambiguous. V was clipped by 5 bases and J by 0 bases, with 14 bases between them. The CDR3 is 16 amino acids. CDR3 sequence reads: CASSTRTDYSNQPQHF. CDR3 DNA sequence: TGTGCCAGCAGTACCCGGACGGATTATAGCAATCAGCCCCAGCATTTT.

This rearrangement joins TRBV5-1 to TRBJ2-1; 7 bases line up with TRBD2. With V trimmed by 4 bases and J by 8 bases, 18 bases remained unmatched. CDR1 is SGHRS and CDR2 is YFSETQ in the germline V gene. The CDR3 is 17 residues long. For the CDR3, the DNA is TGCGCCAGCAGCCCGCAGCGGGGCGGAACCTCGGCGGATGAGCAGTTCTTC. Translated, it gives CASSPQRGGTSADEQFF.

The chain joins TRBV7-8 to TRBJ2-1; the D gene is possibly TRBD2 (5 bases). The CDR3 loop spans 16 amino acids. CDR1 is SGHVS and CDR2 is FQNEAQ in the germline V gene. V lost 1 base and J 4 bases, leaving 14 bases between the germline ends. DNA for the CDR3: TGTGCCAGCAGCTTAGGGACTTCCCGGAGGTACAATGAGCAGTTCTTC. Its translation is CASSLGTSRRYNEQFF.

This clonotype was found a few times. The chain employs TRBV12-3 or TRBV12-4 and TRBJ2-4; TRBD2 aligns across 10 bases. The CDR3 length is 14 residues. Trimming at V came to 6 bases and at J to 3 bases, leaving 2 bases not matched to a gene. CDR3 region: CASRLAGNKNIQYF. CDR3 DNA: TGTGCCAGCAGACTAGCGGGGAACAAAAACATTCAGTACTTC.

This clonotype was picked up many times. For the CDR3, the DNA is TGTGCCAGCAGCTTAGAGCGGGGCTCCTACGAGCAGTACTTC. Its translation is CASSLERGSYEQYF. V gene TRBV7-8 combines with J gene TRBJ2-7, with 7 positions matching TRBD2. V was clipped by 1 base and J by 0 bases; unmatched bases: 0. CDR3 length: 14 amino acids. The germline V gene has CDR1 SGHVS and CDR2 FQNEAQ.

The chain combines TRBV7-9 with TRBJ1-3; TRBD1 matches 7 bases. J gave up 0 bases and V 5 bases, and 7 bases lay outside the gene matches. CDR1 and CDR2 (germline): SEHNR, FQNEAQ (reference sequence). CDR3 length: 16 residues. In DNA form, the CDR3 reads TGTGCCAGCAGCCCTAGAGGACAGGTCTCTGGAAACACCATATATTTT. Translating it yields CASSPRGQVSGNTIYF.

This clonotype turned up a few times. The chain uses TRBV29-1 and TRBJ2-1; 7 bases align to TRBD2. This CDR3 is 15 amino acids long. CDR1 and CDR2 (germline): SQVTM, ANQGSEA. After removal of 6 bases from V and 6 bases from J, the junction contained 14 bases not matched to a gene. CDR3 protein: CSVAQTGGLGNEQFF. The CDR3 bases are TGCAGCGTCGCACAAACGGGGGGTCTAGGCAATGAGCAGTTCTTC.

This clonotype was detected a few times. This sequence joins TRBV12-3 or TRBV12-4 and TRBJ1-5; D is uncertain. The CDR3 sequence is 15 residues long. The V and J ends lost 8 bases and 0 bases respectively, with 14 bases between them. The CDR3 region is CASGLGQISNQPQHF. The CDR3 nucleotides are TGTGCCAGCGGTCTTGGGCAGATTAGCAATCAGCCCCAGCATTTT.

The chain carries TRBV9 and TRBJ2-3; 7 bases align to TRBD2. J was trimmed by 4 bases and V by 0 bases; bases with no gene match: 14. CDR3 length: 18 amino acids. Per germline, CDR1 SGDLS and CDR2 YYNGEE. The CDR3 is CASSVDPSTREWADTQYF. CDR3 coding DNA: TGTGCCAGCAGCGTAGACCCCTCTACGCGGGAGTGGGCAGATACGCAGTATTTT.

The chain links TRBV11-2 to TRBJ2-1, with D maybe TRBD2 (5 bases). Per germline, CDR1 SGHAT and CDR2 FQNNGV. V was shortened by 1 base and J by 9 bases, with 13 bases between the two germline ends. The CDR3 sequence is 14 residues long. CDR3 protein: CASSLVVAIGEQFF. The CDR3 nucleotides are TGTGCCAGCAGCTTAGTAGTAGCGATCGGTGAGCAGTTCTTC. Together with reference TRBV11-2 and TRBJ2-1, the CDR3 gives the full variable domain: EAGVAQSPRYKIIEKRQSVAFWCNPISGHATLYWYQQILGQGPKLLIQFQNNGVVDDSQLPKDRFSAERLKGVDSTLKIQPAKLEDSAVYLCASSLVVAIGEQFFGPGTRLTVL.

The chain uses TRBV7-2 and TRBJ2-2, with D unclear. CDR1 and CDR2 from the germline V gene are SGHTA and FQGNSA. The CDR3 consists of 15 residues. V lost 4 bases, J lost 2 bases, and 11 bases lay in between. The CDR3 loop is CASSSTTVNTGELFF. CDR3 in DNA: TGTGCCAGCAGCTCGACCACCGTTAACACCGGGGAGCTGTTTTTT.

The chain employs TRBV12-3 or TRBV12-4 and TRBJ1-5; 7 bases agree with TRBD1. V lost 0 bases and J lost 12; bases outside the gene matches: 5. This CDR3 contains 13 residues. The CDR3 region has the DNA TGTGCCAGCAGTTTAGCCGGGGGACAGATCCAGCATTTT. Translation: CASSLAGGQIQHF.

The chain combines TRBV11-3 with TRBJ2-3, with 11 bases aligning to TRBD2. The V gene's germline CDR1 is SGHNT and CDR2 YENEEA. V trimming: 5 bases; J trimming: 0 bases; junction bases outside the gene matches: 4. The CDR3 is 16 residues long. CDR3 sequence reads: CASSQGLAASTDTQYF. The DNA of the CDR3 is TGTGCCAGCAGCCAGGGACTAGCGGCTAGCACAGATACGCAGTATTTT.